The T cell receptor beta chain under discussion was sequenced for a study of blood T cell repertoires in COVID-19. In the study overall: The United States, Italy and Spain supplied acute and convalescent COVID-19 samples.

Measured with immunoSEQ multiplex PCR; TCRdb has only the in-frame clones, and not every one. The repertoire has some 190,000 clones, about 80% of them found once; the top ten carry over 13%. Cohort placement rested on clinical history that participants reported themselves. Germline trimming cut 1 base from V and 5 bases from J; bases unmatched to any gene: 13. CDR1 and CDR2 from the germline V gene are SGHTA and FQGNSA. The CDR3 sequence is 18 residues long. The sample taken for sequencing was PBMCs or T cells enriched from blood (not recorded which). V gene TRBV7-2 combines with J gene TRBJ1-2; TRBD1 matches 10 bases. This clonotype was sampled from a man aged 60 to 69 who had been exposed to COVID-19. The CDR3, as DNA: TGTGCCAGCAGCTTAGGGACAGGGGGTACATTCCCCCTTTATGGCTACACCTTC. Protein product: CASSLGTGGTFPLYGYTF.